The 16 T cell receptor beta chains in this list originate from one sample, sequenced in a study of blood T cell repertoires in COVID-19. This table comes from immunoSEQ multiplex PCR, and its TCRdb copy is limited to in-frame clones, with some not included. Of about 75,000 clones listed, 70% to 85% were seen once; the top ten hold about 22%. The sequenced sample consisted of peripheral blood. These receptors came from a woman in her 50s with acute or convalescent COVID-19.

This clone was observed a handful of times. The chain employs TRBV28 and TRBJ1-6; 10 nucleotides agree with TRBD1. Losses at the gene ends were 5 bases for V and 7 bases for J; bases not matched to a gene: 8. CDR1 is MDHEN, CDR2 SYDVKM, per germline. This CDR3 is built from 16 residues. In nucleotides, the CDR3 is TGTGCCAGCAGTCAGGTGGGGGGACAGGGGAATTCACCCCTCCACTTT. Amino acid sequence: CASSQVGGQGNSPLHF.

The chain carries TRBV30 and TRBJ2-7; 9 nucleotides agree with TRBD1. Trimming took 5 bases from V and 0 from J; bases not matched to a gene: 2. The length of the CDR3 is 13 residues. Germline V gene data show CDR1 as GTSNPN and CDR2 as SVGIG (reference sequence). The CDR3 loop is CAWGQGSSYEQYF. The CDR3 region has the DNA TGTGCCTGGGGACAGGGGAGCTCCTACGAGCAGTACTTC.

The V and J genes are TRBV6-5 and TRBJ2-7; D call uncertain. This CDR3 region has 15 residues. The germline CDR1 and CDR2 sequences are MNHEY and SVGAGI. V was cut by 0 bases and J by 3 bases, with 12 bases left in between. In DNA, the CDR3 is TGTGCCAGCAGTTACTCGAATGTAGAGTTCTACGAGCAGTACTTC. Its protein is CASSYSNVEFYEQYF.

The chain combines TRBV29-1 with TRBJ2-7; a weak D match, TRBD1 (7 bases). V lost 5 bases, J lost 5 bases, and 16 bases lay in between. This CDR3 comprises 13 residues. In germline, CDR1 is SQVTM, CDR2 ANQGSEA. This CDR3 is CSVRQGGRHEQYF. In DNA form, the CDR3 reads TGCAGCGTTCGACAGGGAGGCCGCCACGAGCAGTACTTC.

The V call is TRBV5-6, the J call TRBJ2-7; D is undetermined. Trimming cost V 2 bases and J 6 bases, with 15 bases left between them. This CDR3 is built from 14 residues. Germline CDR1 reads SGHDT; CDR2 reads YYEEEE. CDR3 residues: CASSLPRPEVEQYF. As DNA, the CDR3 is TGTGCCAGCAGCTTACCTCGCCCAGAGGTCGAGCAGTACTTC.

The V and J genes are TRBV2 and TRBJ2-2; 8 nucleotides align to TRBD2. The V segment lost 7 bases and the J segment 1 base; nucleotides outside the gene matches: 2. From germline, CDR1 is SNHLY and CDR2 FYNNEI. The CDR3 runs to 14 residues. CDR3 coding DNA: TGTGCCAGCATGCGGGAGGTGAACACCGGGGAGCTGTTTTTT. This encodes CASMREVNTGELFF.

This chain joins TRBV19 and TRBJ2-7; D may be TRBD1 (5 bases). Deletions cut 4 bases from V and 3 bases from J, with 13 bases between. The CDR3 runs 14 residues. CDR1 is LNHDA, CDR2 SQIVND, per germline (reference sequence). This CDR3 is CASSTTLGHYEQYF. Written as DNA, the CDR3 is TGTGCCAGTAGTACGACCCTGGGGCACTACGAGCAGTACTTC.

The rearrangement links TRBV19 to TRBJ2-5, with 11 bases lining up with TRBD2. CDR1 and CDR2 (germline): LNHDA, SQIVND (reference sequence). The CDR3 has 14 amino acids. Unmatched junction bases numbered 4, after V lost 5 bases and J lost 5 bases. The CDR3 protein is CASSDLAGGETQYF. CDR3 bases: TGTGCCAGTAGTGATCTAGCGGGGGGTGAGACCCAGTACTTC.

This chain links TRBV6-6 with TRBJ2-1; D may be TRBD2 (6 bases). The CDR3 is made up of 16 amino acids. Trimming left V 7 bases short and J 0 bases short, with 16 bases between. Germline CDR1 and CDR2: MNHNY and SVGAGI (reference sequence). CDR3 residues: CASKAGKSLSYNEQFF. In DNA form, the CDR3 reads TGTGCCAGCAAGGCGGGGAAAAGCCTCTCCTACAATGAGCAGTTCTTC.

This clone was seen just once. This chain connects TRBV20-1 to TRBJ2-1; the D is unclear. This CDR3 region has 11 residues. CDR1 is DFQATT, CDR2 SNEGSKA, per germline (reference sequence). V lost 3 bases, J lost 9 bases, and 9 bases lay in between. The DNA of the CDR3 is TGCAGTGCTAGCCTCACTGCTGAGCAGTTCTTC. Translating it yields CSASLTAEQFF.

The chain recombines TRBV5-1 with TRBJ1-6; maybe TRBD1 (5 bases). In germline, CDR1 is SGHRS, CDR2 YFSETQ. The CDR3 totals 17 residues. The V and J ends lost 0 bases and 0 bases respectively, with 10 bases between them. CDR3 DNA: TGCGCCAGCAGCTTGGATGGGGGGTTCTCCTATAATTCACCCCTCCACTTT. Encoded protein: CASSLDGGFSYNSPLHF. Supplemented by reference TRBV5-1 and TRBJ1-6, the full variable domain reads KAGVTQTPRYLIKTRGQQVTLSCSPISGHRSVSWYQQTPGQGLQFLFEYFSETQRNKGNFPGRFSGRQFSNSRSEMNVSTLELGDSALYLCASSLDGGFSYNSPLHFGNGTRLTVT.

The J gene is TRBJ2-1, the V gene TRBV30; 13 bases are shared with TRBD2. Germline-derived CDR1 and CDR2 are GTSNPN and SVGIG (reference sequence). The length of the CDR3 is 16 residues. Germline trimming cut 0 bases from V and 4 bases from J; bases unmatched to any gene: 3. CDR3 region: CAWSVPLAGGYNEQFF. For the CDR3, the DNA is TGTGCCTGGAGTGTACCACTAGCGGGAGGGTACAATGAGCAGTTCTTC.

By sample fraction, this clone is medium-sized. The J gene is TRBJ2-3, the V gene TRBV3-1 (or the pseudogene TRBV3-2), with TRBD2 matching over 7 bases. J was trimmed by 4 bases and V by 2 bases; bases with no gene match: 6. Germline values: CDR1 LGHDT, CDR2 YNNKEL (reference sequence). There are 15 residues in the CDR3. The CDR3 sequence: CASSQRGLGPDTQYF. In nucleotides, the CDR3 is TGTGCCAGCAGCCAAAGAGGACTAGGGCCAGATACGCAGTATTTT.

The V call is TRBV7-9, the J call TRBJ1-4, with 8 bases identical to TRBD1. The CDR3 length is 14 residues. Looked up from germline, CDR1 is SEHNR and CDR2 is FQNEAQ (reference sequence). Trimming removed 6 bases from V and 7 bases from J; junction bases left unmatched: 7. In DNA, the CDR3 is TGTGCCAGCAGACCAGGACAGGGTATTGAAAAACTGTTTTTT. Its protein is CASRPGQGIEKLFF. Using reference TRBV7-9 and TRBJ1-4 for the parts outside the CDR3, the full variable domain is DTGVSQNPRHKITKRGQNVTFRCDPISEHNRLYWYRQTLGQGPEFLTYFQNEAQLEKSRLLSDRFSAERPKGSFSTLEIQRTEQGDSAMYLCASRPGQGIEKLFFGSGTQLSVL.

The chain employs TRBV13 and TRBJ1-6, with D uncertain. This CDR3 is built from 14 residues. Trimming cost V 0 bases and J 10 bases, with 10 bases left between them. Germline lookup yields CDR1 PRHDT and CDR2 FYEKMQ (reference sequence). CDR3 sequence: CASSLGQVGSPLHF. CDR3 sequence (DNA): TGTGCCAGCAGCTTAGGGCAGGTCGGATCACCCCTCCACTTT.

J is TRBJ1-5 and V is TRBV15; 7 nucleotides line up with TRBD1. Germline CDR1 is LNHNV and CDR2 is YYDKDF (reference sequence). This CDR3 is built from 19 residues. J was trimmed by 3 bases and V by 1 base; bases with no gene match: 15. In nucleotides, the CDR3 is TGTGCCACCAGCAGAGTAGTCCAGCGGCCCGGACAGGACAATCAGCCCCAGCATTTT. Its protein is CATSRVVQRPGQDNQPQHF.